This T cell receptor (beta chain) was recorded in a study of a mutant IDH1 vaccine in newly diagnosed glioma. The overall study: Averaging 40.4 years of age, treated patients were about 60% male and 37.5% female.

The time point was: week 35, safety follow-up. The content of each vaccine dose was 300 ug of mutant IDH1 20-mer peptide, and topical imiquimod accompanied it. Donors had new IDH1-mutant astrocytomas of WHO grade 3 or 4 (ATRX-lost). CDR3 length: 16 amino acids. V lost 0 bases and J lost 6, with 17 bases in between. Germline V gene data show CDR1 as LNHDA and CDR2 as SQIVND (reference sequence). On this clone: Its specificity is not known.

The data were produced by immunoSEQ multiplex PCR, yet TCRdb's version contains in-frame clones alone and is incomplete. The table lists 30,000 to 40,000 clones, roughly 80% of them singletons. Sequenced here: PBMCs, sampled from a glioma patient whose treatment included an IDH1 peptide vaccine. The receptor comes from a woman aged 18-35 years with glioma. This chain joins TRBV19 and TRBJ1-1, with D perhaps TRBD1 (6 bases). The CDR3 region is CASSIDLGGGWAEAFF. In DNA, the CDR3 is TGTGCCAGTAGTATAGATCTGGGAGGGGGTTGGGCTGAAGCTTTCTTT.